This T cell receptor (beta chain) was profiled in a study of response to subunit inactivated influenza vaccine. Study findings and constraints: Authors suggested each seasonal influenza vaccination recruits few new T cells.

This clonotype was recorded a few times. Antigen: not known. The CDR3 runs 15 residues. The V gene's germline CDR1 is SGHTA and CDR2 FQGNSA. V was clipped by 1 base and J by 2 bases, with 11 bases between them. TCRdb fed the RT-PCR reads into MiXCR, producing one record per CDR3 protein. The table records around 300,000 distinct CDR3 sequences, 20% to 25% of them present only once. Sample: PBMCs from blood, taken around 22 months after vaccination. This receptor was taken from a man in his fifties or sixties who received an inactivated influenza vaccine. The genes are TRBV7-2 and TRBJ2-5; D gene unclear. The CDR3 protein is CASSLDGRIQETQYF. CDR3 nucleotides: TGTGCCAGCAGCTTAGACGGACGTATACAAGAGACCCAGTACTTC.